This TCR beta chain originates from a study of blood T cell repertoires in COVID-19. The authors' processing: Amplification from reference gene primers served as the basis for estimated nucleated cell counts. Only in-frame clones appear in the TCRdb table, and some are missing; sequencing was by immunoSEQ multiplex PCR. V, J and clone size are those of that table, while D and trimming were read from the DNA. The sample lists about 280,000 clones, 83% occurring once. Losses at the gene ends were 6 bases for V and 6 bases for J; bases not matched to a gene: 4. Germline values: CDR1 SNHLY, CDR2 FYNNEI. CDR3 length: 14 amino acids. This clone was seen only once.

The sequence was collected from a woman between 45 and 60 years old who had recovered from COVID-19. Sequenced input: peripheral blood. The rearrangement links TRBV2 to TRBJ2-2, with 10 bases that match TRBD2. The DNA of the CDR3 is TGTGCCAGCAGCCAGCGGGGGGGCGCCGGGGAGCTGTTTTTT. Translated: CASSQRGGAGELFF. Looking up the rest from reference TRBV2 and TRBJ2-2 gives the full variable domain: EPEVTQTPSHQVTQMGQEVILRCVPISNHLYFYWYRQILGQKVEFLVSFYNNEISEKSEIFDDQFSVERPDGSNFTLKIRSTKLEDSAMYFCASSQRGGAGELFFGEGSRLTVL.